The T cell receptor beta chain under discussion was sequenced for a study of siplizumab effects on memory and regulatory T cells. As regards this clone: The target antigen is unknown.

Study findings and constraints: A naive or memory phenotype could not be assigned to roughly 75-97% of the proliferating CD4+ or CD8+ clones.

CDR3 length equals 14 residues. Germline CDR1 SGHRS, CDR2 YFSETQ. The germline V and J ends were trimmed by 7 bases and 1 base, with 12 bases remaining between them. This table comes from immunoSEQ multiplex PCR, and its TCRdb copy is limited to in-frame clones, with some not included. Among about 100,000 clones listed, 92% were seen once. The TCR originated in a human donor in good health. This chain uses TRBV5-1 with TRBJ2-1; perhaps TRBD2 as D (6 bases). The sequenced sample was Tregs sorted from blood. As DNA, the CDR3 is TGCGCCAGCTCTTCGGGAGAATCCTACAATGAGCAGTTCTTC. It is translated as CASSSGESYNEQFF. Using reference TRBV5-1 and TRBJ2-1 for the parts outside the CDR3, the full variable domain is KAGVTQTPRYLIKTRGQQVTLSCSPISGHRSVSWYQQTPGQGLQFLFEYFSETQRNKGNFPGRFSGRQFSNSRSEMNVSTLELGDSALYLCASSSGESYNEQFFGPGTRLTVL.